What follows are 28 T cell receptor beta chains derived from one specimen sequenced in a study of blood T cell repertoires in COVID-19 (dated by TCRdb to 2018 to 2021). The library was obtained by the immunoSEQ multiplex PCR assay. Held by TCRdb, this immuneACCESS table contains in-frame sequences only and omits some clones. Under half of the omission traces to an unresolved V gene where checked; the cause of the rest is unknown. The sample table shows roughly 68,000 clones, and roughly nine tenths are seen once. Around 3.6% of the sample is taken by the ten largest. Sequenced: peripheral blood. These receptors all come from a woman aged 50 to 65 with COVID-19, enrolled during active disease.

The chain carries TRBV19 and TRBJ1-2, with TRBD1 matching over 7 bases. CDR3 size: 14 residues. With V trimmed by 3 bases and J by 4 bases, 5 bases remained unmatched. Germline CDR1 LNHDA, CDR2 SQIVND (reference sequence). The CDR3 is CASSIRTGTYGYTF. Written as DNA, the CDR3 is TGTGCCAGTAGTATTCGGACAGGAACCTATGGCTACACCTTC.

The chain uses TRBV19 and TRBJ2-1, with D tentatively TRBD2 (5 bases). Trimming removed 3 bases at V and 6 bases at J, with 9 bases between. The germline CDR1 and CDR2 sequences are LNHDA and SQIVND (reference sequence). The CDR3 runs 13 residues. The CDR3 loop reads CASSIGAGNEQFF. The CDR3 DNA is TGTGCCAGTAGTATCGGCGCGGGCAATGAGCAGTTCTTC.

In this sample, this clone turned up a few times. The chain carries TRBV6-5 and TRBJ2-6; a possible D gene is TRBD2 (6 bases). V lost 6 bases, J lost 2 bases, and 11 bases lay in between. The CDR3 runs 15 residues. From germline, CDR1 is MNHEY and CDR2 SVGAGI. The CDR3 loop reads CASRRGGAGANVLTF. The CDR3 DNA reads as TGTGCCAGCAGGCGAGGAGGGGCTGGGGCCAACGTCCTGACTTTC.

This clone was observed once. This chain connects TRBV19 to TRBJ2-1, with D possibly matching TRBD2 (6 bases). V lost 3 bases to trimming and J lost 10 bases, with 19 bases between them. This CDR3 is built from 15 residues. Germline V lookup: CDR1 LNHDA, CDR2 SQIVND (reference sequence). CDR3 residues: CASSMLVGSLAEQFF. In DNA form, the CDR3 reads TGTGCCAGTAGTATGCTCGTGGGTTCACTAGCAGAGCAGTTCTTC.

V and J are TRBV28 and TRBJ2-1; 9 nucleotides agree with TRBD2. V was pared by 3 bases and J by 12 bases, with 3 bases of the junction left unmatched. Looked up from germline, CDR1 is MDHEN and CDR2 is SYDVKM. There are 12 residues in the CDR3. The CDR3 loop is CASSFGGRAQFF. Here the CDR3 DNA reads TGTGCCAGCAGTTTCGGCGGGAGGGCGCAGTTCTTC.

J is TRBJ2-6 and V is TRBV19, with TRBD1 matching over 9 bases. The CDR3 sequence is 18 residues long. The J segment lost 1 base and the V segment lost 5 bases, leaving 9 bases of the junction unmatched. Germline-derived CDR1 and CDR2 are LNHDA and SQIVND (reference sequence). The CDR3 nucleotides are TGTGCCAGTAGTGCGAGTCCCGGGACAGGGTCTGGGGCCAACGTCCTGACTTTC. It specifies CASSASPGTGSGANVLTF.

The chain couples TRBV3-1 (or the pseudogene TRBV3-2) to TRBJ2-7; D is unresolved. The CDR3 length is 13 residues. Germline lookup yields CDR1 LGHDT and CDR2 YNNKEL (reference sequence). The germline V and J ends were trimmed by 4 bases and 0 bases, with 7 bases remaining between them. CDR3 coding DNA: TGTGCCAGCAGCCCCCCCGGCTCCTACGAGCAGTACTTC. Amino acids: CASSPPGSYEQYF.

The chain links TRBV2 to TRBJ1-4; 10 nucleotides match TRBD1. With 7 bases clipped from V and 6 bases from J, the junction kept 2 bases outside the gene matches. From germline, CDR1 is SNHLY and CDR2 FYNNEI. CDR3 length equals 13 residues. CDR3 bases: TGTGCCAGCAAAGGGACAGGGGATGAAAAACTGTTTTTT. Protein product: CASKGTGDEKLFF.

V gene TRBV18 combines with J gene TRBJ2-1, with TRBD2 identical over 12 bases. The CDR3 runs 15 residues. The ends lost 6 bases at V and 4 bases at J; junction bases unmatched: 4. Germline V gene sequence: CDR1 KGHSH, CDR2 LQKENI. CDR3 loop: CASSRTSGRYNEQFF. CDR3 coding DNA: TGTGCCAGCTCCCGCACTAGCGGGAGGTACAATGAGCAGTTCTTC.

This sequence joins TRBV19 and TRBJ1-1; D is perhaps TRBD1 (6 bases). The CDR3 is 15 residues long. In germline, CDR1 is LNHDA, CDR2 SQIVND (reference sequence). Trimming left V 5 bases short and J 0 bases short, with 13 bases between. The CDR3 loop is CASSLRGMVNTEAFF. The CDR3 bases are TGTGCCAGTAGTCTCAGGGGTATGGTGAACACTGAAGCTTTCTTT. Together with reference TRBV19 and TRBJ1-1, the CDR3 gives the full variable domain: DGGITQSPKYLFRKEGQNVTLSCEQNLNHDAMYWYRQDPGQGLRLIYYSQIVNDFQKGDIAEGYSVSREKKESFPLTVTSAQKNPTAFYLCASSLRGMVNTEAFFGQGTRLTVV.

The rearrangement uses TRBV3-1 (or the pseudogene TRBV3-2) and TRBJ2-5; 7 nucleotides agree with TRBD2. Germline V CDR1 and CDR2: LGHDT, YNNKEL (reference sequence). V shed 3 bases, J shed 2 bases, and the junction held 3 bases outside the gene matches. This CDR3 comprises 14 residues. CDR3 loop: CASSHGGGQETQYF. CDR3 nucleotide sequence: TGTGCCAGCAGCCATGGGGGGGGTCAAGAGACCCAGTACTTC.

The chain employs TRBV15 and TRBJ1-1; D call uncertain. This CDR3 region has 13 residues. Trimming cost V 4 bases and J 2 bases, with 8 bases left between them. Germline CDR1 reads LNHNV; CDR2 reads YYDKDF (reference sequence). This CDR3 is CATSIGRNTEAFF. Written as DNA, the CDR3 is TGTGCCACCAGCATCGGGAGAAACACTGAAGCTTTCTTT.

Here the CDR3 reads CASSLGQYNEQFF. DNA for the CDR3: TGTGCCAGCAGCTTAGGGCAGTACAATGAGCAGTTCTTC. V usage is TRBV11-2 and J usage is TRBJ2-1, with D unresolved. The CDR3 has 13 amino acids. Germline lookup yields CDR1 SGHAT and CDR2 FQNNGV. Trimming cost V 1 base and J 4 bases, with 5 bases left between them. Supplemented by reference TRBV11-2 and TRBJ2-1, the full variable domain reads EAGVAQSPRYKIIEKRQSVAFWCNPISGHATLYWYQQILGQGPKLLIQFQNNGVVDDSQLPKDRFSAERLKGVDSTLKIQPAKLEDSAVYLCASSLGQYNEQFFGPGTRLTVL.

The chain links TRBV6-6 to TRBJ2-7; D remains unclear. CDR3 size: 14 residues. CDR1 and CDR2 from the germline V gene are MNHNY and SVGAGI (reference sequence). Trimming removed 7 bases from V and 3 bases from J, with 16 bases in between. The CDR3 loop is CASTNPLVGYEQYF. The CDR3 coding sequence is TGTGCCAGCACCAATCCCCTAGTGGGCTACGAGCAGTACTTC.

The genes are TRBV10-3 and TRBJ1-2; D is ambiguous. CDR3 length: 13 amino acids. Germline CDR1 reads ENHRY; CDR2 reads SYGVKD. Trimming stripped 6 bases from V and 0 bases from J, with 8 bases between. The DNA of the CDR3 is TGTGCCATCAGAGGAGAGACTAACTATGGCTACACCTTC. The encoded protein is CAIRGETNYGYTF.

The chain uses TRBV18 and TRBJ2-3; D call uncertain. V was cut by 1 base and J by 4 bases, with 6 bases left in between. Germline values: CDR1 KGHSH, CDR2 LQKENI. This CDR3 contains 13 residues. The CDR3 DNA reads TGTGCCAGCTCACCACAAGCATCAGATACGCAGTATTTT. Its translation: CASSPQASDTQYF. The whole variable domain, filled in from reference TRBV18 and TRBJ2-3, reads NAGVMQNPRHLVRRRGQEARLRCSPMKGHSHVYWYRQLPEEGLKFMVYLQKENIIDESGMPKERFSAEFPKEGPSILRIQQVVRGDSAAYFCASSPQASDTQYFGPGTRLTVL.

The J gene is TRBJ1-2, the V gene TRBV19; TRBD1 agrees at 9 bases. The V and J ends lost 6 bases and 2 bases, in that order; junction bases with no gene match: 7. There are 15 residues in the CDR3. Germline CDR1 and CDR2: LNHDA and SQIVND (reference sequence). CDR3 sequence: CASSPRDRVNYGYTF. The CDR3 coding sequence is TGTGCCAGTAGCCCCCGGGACAGGGTCAACTATGGCTACACCTTC. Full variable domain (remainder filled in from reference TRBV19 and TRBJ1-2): DGGITQSPKYLFRKEGQNVTLSCEQNLNHDAMYWYRQDPGQGLRLIYYSQIVNDFQKGDIAEGYSVSREKKESFPLTVTSAQKNPTAFYLCASSPRDRVNYGYTFGSGTRLTVV.

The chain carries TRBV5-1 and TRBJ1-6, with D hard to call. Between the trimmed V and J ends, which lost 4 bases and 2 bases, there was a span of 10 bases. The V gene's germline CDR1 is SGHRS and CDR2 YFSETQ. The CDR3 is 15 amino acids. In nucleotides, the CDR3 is TGCGCCAGCAGCCTAGCGGGTACCTATAATTCACCCCTCCACTTT. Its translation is CASSLAGTYNSPLHF.

The CDR3 region has the DNA TGCAGTGCCCTAGGAAACACCATATATTTT. Its translation is CSALGNTIYF. The V gene is TRBV20-1, the J gene TRBJ1-3, with D unresolved. The CDR3 spans 10 residues. Germline CDR1 reads DFQATT; CDR2 reads SNEGSKA (reference sequence). The ends were cut back, 6 bases at V and 4 bases at J, with 4 bases in the middle.

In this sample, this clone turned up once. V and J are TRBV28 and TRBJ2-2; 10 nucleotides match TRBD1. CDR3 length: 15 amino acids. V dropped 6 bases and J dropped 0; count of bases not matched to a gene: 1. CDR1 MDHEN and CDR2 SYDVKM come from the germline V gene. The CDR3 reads CASSGQGANTGELFF. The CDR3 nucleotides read TGTGCCAGCAGCGGACAGGGGGCGAACACCGGGGAGCTGTTTTTT.

In nucleotides, the CDR3 is TGTGCCAGCAGTTCCGGGACAGGGACCGAGCAGTACTTC. Its translation: CASSSGTGTEQYF. The rearrangement links TRBV5-5 to TRBJ2-7; 9 nucleotides match TRBD1. After removal of 5 bases from V and 6 bases from J, the junction contained 6 bases not matched to a gene. Looked up from germline, CDR1 is SGHKS and CDR2 is YYEKEE (reference sequence). The CDR3 contains 13 residues.

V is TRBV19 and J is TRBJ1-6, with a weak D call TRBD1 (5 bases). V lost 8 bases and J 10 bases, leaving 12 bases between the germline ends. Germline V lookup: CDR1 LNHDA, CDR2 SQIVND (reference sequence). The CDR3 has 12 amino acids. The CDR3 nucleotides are TGTGCCAGTTCGACGCGGGGCTCACCCCTCCACTTT. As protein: CASSTRGSPLHF.

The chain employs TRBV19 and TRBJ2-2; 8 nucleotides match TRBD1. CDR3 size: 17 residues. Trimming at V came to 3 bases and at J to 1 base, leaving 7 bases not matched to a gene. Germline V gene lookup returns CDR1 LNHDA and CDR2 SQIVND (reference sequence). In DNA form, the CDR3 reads TGTGCCAGTAGTATTTGGGCCGGGACAGGGAACACCGGGGAGCTGTTTTTT. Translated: CASSIWAGTGNTGELFF.

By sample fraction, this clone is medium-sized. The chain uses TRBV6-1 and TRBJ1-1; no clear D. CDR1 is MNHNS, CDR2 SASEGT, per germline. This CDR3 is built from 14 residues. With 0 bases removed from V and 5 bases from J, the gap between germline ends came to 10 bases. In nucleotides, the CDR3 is TGTGCCAGCAGTGAAGCCTGGGGAGGAACTGAAGCTTTCTTT. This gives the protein CASSEAWGGTEAFF.

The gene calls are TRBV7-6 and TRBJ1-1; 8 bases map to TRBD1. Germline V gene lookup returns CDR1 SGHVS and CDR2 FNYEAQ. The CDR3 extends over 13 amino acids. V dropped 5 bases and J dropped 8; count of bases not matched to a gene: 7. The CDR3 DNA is TGTGCCAGCAGCGACCGGGACAGGAGAGAAGCTTTCTTT. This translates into CASSDRDRREAFF.

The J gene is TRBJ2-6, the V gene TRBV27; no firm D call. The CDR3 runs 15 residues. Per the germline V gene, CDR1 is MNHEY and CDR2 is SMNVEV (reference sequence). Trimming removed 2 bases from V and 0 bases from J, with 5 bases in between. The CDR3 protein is CASSLLGSGANVLTF. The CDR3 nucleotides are TGTGCCAGCAGTTTACTAGGCTCTGGGGCCAACGTCCTGACTTTC.

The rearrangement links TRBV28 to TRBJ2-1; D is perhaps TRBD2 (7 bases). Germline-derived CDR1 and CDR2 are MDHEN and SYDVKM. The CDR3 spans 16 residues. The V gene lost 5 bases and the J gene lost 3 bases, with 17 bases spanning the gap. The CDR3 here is CASSPDVGGGYNEQFF. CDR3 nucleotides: TGTGCCAGCAGTCCTGACGTGGGAGGGGGCTACAATGAGCAGTTCTTC.

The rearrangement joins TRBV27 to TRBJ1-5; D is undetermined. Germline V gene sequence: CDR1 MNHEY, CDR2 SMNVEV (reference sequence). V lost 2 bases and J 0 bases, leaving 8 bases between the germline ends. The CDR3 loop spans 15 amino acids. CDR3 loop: CASSLTGDSNQPQHF. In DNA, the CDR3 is TGTGCCAGCAGTTTAACGGGAGATAGCAATCAGCCCCAGCATTTT.